This is a list of T cell receptor beta chains from one sample in a study of cytomegalovirus exposure and HLA in healthy donors. TCRdb's copy holds only in-frame clones and misses some; the assay was immunoSEQ multiplex PCR. The sample includes tens of thousands of clones, roughly 77% of them seen just once. Sequencing input: PBMCs. The receptors shown here come from a woman in her forties in good health and CMV-seropositive. Each CDR3 is given with its conserved first and last residue. The D gene is left open where the match is weak. Clone size, where shown, is once, few, many, or a class for clones that have expanded.

abundance: once; j_gene: TRBJ1-2; d_gene: -; v_gene: TRBV7-9; CDR3aa: CASSPRTDIDGYTF; CDR3nt: TGTGCCAGCAGCCCTCGGACAGATATAGATGGCTACACCTTC
abundance: -; j_gene: TRBJ2-7; d_gene: -; v_gene: TRBV19; CDR3aa: CASSPGELYEQYF; CDR3nt: TGTGCCAGTAGCCCGGGGGAATTATACGAGCAGTACTTC
abundance: once; j_gene: TRBJ1-2; d_gene: TRBD1; v_gene: TRBV7-9; CDR3aa: CASSLGGTGGVGYGYTF; CDR3nt: TGTGCCAGCAGCTTAGGAGGAACAGGGGGCGTGGGCTATGGCTACACCTTC
abundance: -; j_gene: TRBJ2-7; d_gene: TRBD1; v_gene: TRBV4-3; CDR3aa: CASSQDWTGPSYEQYF; CDR3nt: TGCGCCAGCAGCCAAGATTGGACAGGTCCTTCCTACGAGCAGTACTTC
abundance: -; j_gene: TRBJ1-2; d_gene: -; v_gene: TRBV7-8; CDR3aa: CASSLVAPGLGYGYTF; CDR3nt: TGTGCCAGCAGCTTAGTAGCCCCAGGGTTGGGCTATGGCTACACCTTC
abundance: few; j_gene: TRBJ2-7; d_gene: TRBD2; v_gene: TRBV6-1; CDR3aa: CASSEALAGAYEQYF; CDR3nt: TGTGCCAGCAGTGAAGCGCTAGCGGGAGCCTACGAGCAGTACTTC
abundance: once; j_gene: TRBJ1-2; d_gene: -; v_gene: TRBV6-5; CDR3aa: CASSYREGGDGYTF; CDR3nt: TGTGCCAGCAGTTACCGAGAGGGGGGGGATGGCTACACCTTC
abundance: -; j_gene: TRBJ2-1; d_gene: TRBD2; v_gene: TRBV28; CDR3aa: CASSFTLEGSSGSLVNEQFF; CDR3nt: TGTGCCAGCAGTTTTACCTTAGAAGGTAGCAGCGGGAGTCTGGTCAATGAGCAGTTCTTC
abundance: -; j_gene: TRBJ2-2; d_gene: -; v_gene: TRBV27; CDR3aa: CASSLGGWGELFF; CDR3nt: TGTGCCAGCAGTTTGGGGGGATGGGGGGAGCTGTTTTTT
abundance: few; j_gene: TRBJ1-5; d_gene: -; v_gene: TRBV2; CDR3aa: CASSFRDKNQPQHF; CDR3nt: TGTGCCAGTTCTTTCCGGGACAAGAATCAGCCCCAGCATTTT
abundance: -; j_gene: TRBJ2-7; d_gene: TRBD2; v_gene: TRBV10-1; CDR3aa: CASSEVAGSYEQYF; CDR3nt: TGCGCCAGCAGTGAGGTAGCGGGGTCCTACGAGCAGTACTTC
abundance: -; j_gene: TRBJ2-1; d_gene: TRBD1; v_gene: TRBV2; CDR3aa: CASSDGTGSYNEQFF; CDR3nt: TGTGCCAGCAGTGATGGGACAGGGTCCTACAATGAGCAGTTCTTC
abundance: -; j_gene: TRBJ1-2; d_gene: -; v_gene: TRBV7-2; CDR3aa: CASSTPAAGYGYTF; CDR3nt: TGTGCCAGCAGCACTCCGGCAGCGGGCTATGGCTACACCTTC
abundance: -; j_gene: TRBJ2-4; d_gene: TRBD2; v_gene: TRBV5-1; CDR3aa: CASSLEIGGDKNIQYF; CDR3nt: TGCGCCAGCAGCTTGGAGATCGGGGGGGACAAAAACATTCAGTACTTC
abundance: few; j_gene: TRBJ2-7; d_gene: -; v_gene: TRBV15; CDR3aa: CATRGGGNYEQYF; CDR3nt: TGTGCCACCAGGGGGGGTGGGAACTACGAGCAGTACTTC
abundance: -; j_gene: TRBJ1-2; d_gene: -; v_gene: TRBV5-1; CDR3aa: CASRFPGEYGYTF; CDR3nt: TGCGCCAGCAGGTTCCCGGGTGAATATGGCTACACCTTC
abundance: -; j_gene: TRBJ2-7; d_gene: -; v_gene: TRBV5-1; CDR3aa: CASSLAPGLNYEQYF; CDR3nt: TGCGCCAGCAGCTTGGCCCCGGGACTCAACTACGAGCAGTACTTC
abundance: -; j_gene: TRBJ2-3; d_gene: -; v_gene: TRBV5-1; CDR3aa: CASSLENMAGTDTQYF; CDR3nt: TGCGCCAGCAGCTTGGAAAACATGGCGGGCACAGATACGCAGTATTTT
abundance: -; j_gene: TRBJ2-7; d_gene: -; v_gene: TRBV10-3; CDR3aa: CAISESFGQGIAYEQYF; CDR3nt: TGTGCCATCAGTGAGTCCTTTGGGCAGGGAATCGCCTACGAGCAGTACTTC
abundance: once; j_gene: TRBJ2-7; d_gene: TRBD1; v_gene: TRBV6-1; CDR3aa: CASKRTGNSYEQYF; CDR3nt: TGTGCCAGCAAGAGGACAGGTAACTCCTACGAGCAGTACTTC
abundance: -; j_gene: TRBJ2-5; d_gene: -; v_gene: TRBV6-5; CDR3aa: CARCGRPGETQYF; CDR3nt: TGTGCCAGATGTGGGAGGCCGGGAGAGACCCAGTACTTC
abundance: -; j_gene: TRBJ2-3; d_gene: -; v_gene: TRBV7-9; CDR3aa: CASSPRGPDTQYF; CDR3nt: TGTGCCAGCAGCCCCCGGGGTCCGGATACGCAGTATTTT
abundance: -; j_gene: TRBJ1-1; d_gene: -; v_gene: TRBV11-2; CDR3aa: CASSPLYTEAFF; CDR3nt: TGTGCCAGCAGCCCCCTATACACTGAAGCTTTCTTT
abundance: -; j_gene: TRBJ2-2; d_gene: TRBD2; v_gene: TRBV6-1; CDR3aa: CASSELTGGSTGELFF; CDR3nt: TGTGCCAGCAGTGAATTGACGGGGGGGAGCACCGGGGAGCTGTTTTTT
abundance: -; j_gene: TRBJ1-2; d_gene: -; v_gene: TRBV5-8; CDR3aa: CASSSNQAGGCTF; CDR3nt: TGTGCCAGCAGCTCGAACCAGGCGGGGGGTTGCACCTTC
abundance: -; j_gene: TRBJ2-2; d_gene: TRBD1; v_gene: TRBV19; CDR3aa: CATLALGQGDSGELFF; CDR3nt: TGTGCCACCCTCGCCTTAGGACAGGGGGATTCCGGGGAGCTGTTTTTT
abundance: -; j_gene: TRBJ2-5; d_gene: TRBD1; v_gene: TRBV28; CDR3aa: CASSRQGGLETQYF; CDR3nt: TGTGCCAGCAGTAGACAGGGGGGGCTCGAGACCCAGTACTTC
abundance: -; j_gene: TRBJ2-3; d_gene: -; v_gene: TRBV4-3; CDR3aa: CASSQVTRNGDTQYF; CDR3nt: TGCGCCAGCAGCCAAGTCACTAGAAACGGAGATACGCAGTATTTT
abundance: -; j_gene: TRBJ1-2; d_gene: -; v_gene: TRBV19; CDR3aa: CASNPLTGYGYTF; CDR3nt: TGTGCCAGTAACCCCTTGACAGGCTATGGCTACACCTTC
abundance: -; j_gene: TRBJ2-2; d_gene: TRBD1; v_gene: TRBV23-1; CDR3aa: CASSQAGGANTGELFF; CDR3nt: TGCGCCAGCAGTCAGGCAGGGGGCGCGAACACCGGGGAGCTGTTTTTT
abundance: -; j_gene: TRBJ2-7; d_gene: -; v_gene: TRBV28; CDR3aa: CASSPPGLDSSYEQYF; CDR3nt: TGTGCCAGCAGTCCGCCCGGACTTGATAGCTCCTACGAGCAGTACTTC
abundance: -; j_gene: TRBJ1-1; d_gene: -; v_gene: TRBV9; CDR3aa: CASSVGAYTEAFF; CDR3nt: TGTGCCAGCAGCGTAGGGGCATACACTGAAGCTTTCTTT
abundance: few; j_gene: TRBJ1-1; d_gene: -; v_gene: TRBV7-2; CDR3aa: CASSTPGVGGTEAFF; CDR3nt: TGTGCCAGCAGCACCCCAGGGGTCGGAGGCACTGAAGCTTTCTTT
abundance: few; j_gene: TRBJ1-2; d_gene: -; v_gene: TRBV30; CDR3aa: CAWRVGGAGDYGYTF; CDR3nt: TGTGCCTGGAGGGTTGGAGGGGCCGGAGACTATGGCTACACCTTC
abundance: -; j_gene: TRBJ2-5; d_gene: -; v_gene: TRBV7-9; CDR3aa: CASSQRQGGETQYF; CDR3nt: TGTGCCAGCAGCCAACGACAGGGAGGAGAGACCCAGTACTTC
abundance: -; j_gene: TRBJ2-5; d_gene: -; v_gene: TRBV2; CDR3aa: CATEDYPRQETQYF; CDR3nt: TGTGCCACAGAGGATTATCCGAGGCAAGAGACCCAGTACTTC
abundance: -; j_gene: TRBJ2-1; d_gene: -; v_gene: TRBV19; CDR3aa: CASSRGGEYNEQFF; CDR3nt: TGTGCCAGTTCTCGCGGCGGGGAATACAATGAGCAGTTCTTC
abundance: -; j_gene: TRBJ2-1; d_gene: TRBD1; v_gene: TRBV28; CDR3aa: CASDTGGSYNEQFF; CDR3nt: TGTGCCAGCGATACAGGGGGCTCCTACAATGAGCAGTTCTTC
abundance: -; j_gene: TRBJ2-1; d_gene: TRBD2; v_gene: TRBV28; CDR3aa: CASSLGGLADSYNEQFF; CDR3nt: TGTGCCAGCAGTTTAGGGGGACTAGCGGACTCCTACAATGAGCAGTTCTTC
abundance: -; j_gene: TRBJ2-1; d_gene: TRBD2; v_gene: TRBV7-9; CDR3aa: CASSLPAGVPSYNEQFF; CDR3nt: TGTGCCAGCAGCCTACCGGCGGGGGTCCCCTCCTACAATGAGCAGTTCTTC
abundance: -; j_gene: TRBJ1-2; d_gene: -; v_gene: TRBV2; CDR3aa: CASSPGRGELVYGYTF; CDR3nt: TGTGCCAGCAGTCCCGGAAGGGGTGAATTAGTCTATGGCTACACCTTC
abundance: -; j_gene: TRBJ2-5; d_gene: TRBD2; v_gene: TRBV28; CDR3aa: CASLTGGRGKTQYF; CDR3nt: TGTGCCAGTCTGACGGGCGGGAGGGGGAAGACCCAGTACTTC
abundance: -; j_gene: TRBJ2-3; d_gene: TRBD1; v_gene: TRBV9; CDR3aa: CASSTPRQGLPIDTQYF; CDR3nt: TGTGCCAGCAGCACCCCAAGACAGGGGCTACCCATAGATACGCAGTATTTT
abundance: -; j_gene: TRBJ2-7; d_gene: -; v_gene: TRBV4-2; CDR3aa: CASSQDYASASYEQYF; CDR3nt: TGTGCCAGCAGCCAAGATTATGCTAGCGCCTCCTACGAGCAGTACTTC
abundance: -; j_gene: TRBJ2-2; d_gene: -; v_gene: TRBV28; CDR3aa: CASSLQGRVTGELFF; CDR3nt: TGTGCCAGCAGTTTACAGGGTAGGGTGACCGGGGAGCTGTTTTTT
abundance: -; j_gene: TRBJ1-6; d_gene: TRBD1; v_gene: TRBV29-1; CDR3aa: CSVQTGDLGSPLHF; CDR3nt: TGCAGCGTGCAGACAGGGGACTTAGGTTCACCCCTCCACTTT
abundance: -; j_gene: TRBJ1-1; d_gene: -; v_gene: TRBV29-1; CDR3aa: CSVVRPGVGANTEAFF; CDR3nt: TGCAGCGTTGTCAGGCCAGGAGTTGGGGCGAACACTGAAGCTTTCTTT
abundance: -; j_gene: TRBJ2-5; d_gene: TRBD2; v_gene: TRBV5-6; CDR3aa: CASSPAGGAQETQYF; CDR3nt: TGTGCCAGCAGCCCTGCGGGGGGCGCACAAGAGACCCAGTACTTC
abundance: -; j_gene: TRBJ2-1; d_gene: -; v_gene: TRBV7-8; CDR3aa: CASSRLEGDEGFF; CDR3nt: TGTGCCAGCAGCCGCTTAGAGGGGGATGAGGGGTTCTTC
abundance: -; j_gene: TRBJ2-2; d_gene: -; v_gene: TRBV19; CDR3aa: CASSDRVSDTGELFF; CDR3nt: TGTGCCAGTAGTGACCGGGTCAGTGACACCGGGGAGCTGTTTTTT
abundance: -; j_gene: TRBJ1-1; d_gene: TRBD1; v_gene: TRBV6-6; CDR3aa: CASSYPSGLGGWAFF; CDR3nt: TGTGCCAGCAGTTACCCCTCGGGTTTAGGGGGCTGGGCTTTCTTT
abundance: few; j_gene: TRBJ2-1; d_gene: TRBD2; v_gene: TRBV7-2; CDR3aa: CASSRFSGGYNEQFF; CDR3nt: TGTGCCAGCAGCCGATTTAGCGGGGGATACAATGAGCAGTTCTTC
abundance: -; j_gene: TRBJ2-1; d_gene: TRBD2; v_gene: TRBV6-1; CDR3aa: CASSDWGLATNEQFF; CDR3nt: TGTGCCAGCAGTGATTGGGGACTAGCGACCAATGAGCAGTTCTTC
abundance: -; j_gene: TRBJ2-7; d_gene: TRBD2; v_gene: TRBV4-3; CDR3aa: CASSQQLASSYEQYF; CDR3nt: TGCGCCAGCAGCCAACAACTAGCGAGCTCCTACGAGCAGTACTTC
abundance: few; j_gene: TRBJ2-3; d_gene: TRBD2; v_gene: TRBV5-1; CDR3aa: CASSELAGGTDTQYF; CDR3nt: TGCGCCAGCAGCGAGTTGGCGGGGGGCACAGATACGCAGTATTTT
abundance: -; j_gene: TRBJ2-1; d_gene: TRBD1; v_gene: TRBV18; CDR3aa: CASSPDRQGLQFF; CDR3nt: TGTGCCAGCTCACCAGACAGACAGGGCCTTCAGTTCTTC
abundance: few; j_gene: TRBJ1-1; d_gene: -; v_gene: TRBV4-2; CDR3aa: CASSQDGGPSF; CDR3nt: TGTGCCAGCAGCCAAGATGGGGGCCCGAGCTTT
abundance: -; j_gene: TRBJ2-3; d_gene: TRBD2; v_gene: TRBV4-2; CDR3aa: CASSQDGASGGDTQYF; CDR3nt: TGTGCCAGCAGCCAAGATGGTGCTAGCGGGGGAGATACGCAGTATTTT
abundance: few; j_gene: TRBJ2-2; d_gene: -; v_gene: TRBV7-2; CDR3aa: CASSLAGAGELFF; CDR3nt: TGTGCCAGCAGCTTAGCAGGGGCCGGGGAGCTGTTTTTT
abundance: -; j_gene: TRBJ1-1; d_gene: -; v_gene: TRBV6-1; CDR3aa: CASSEALFVRANTEAFF; CDR3nt: TGTGCCAGCAGTGAAGCGCTTTTCGTCAGGGCGAACACTGAAGCTTTCTTT